This entry lists 18 T cell receptor beta chains sequenced from one sample in a study of OX40 agonist ivuxolimab in advanced cancers. Profiled with immunoSEQ multiplex PCR; TCRdb holds only in-frame clones, not every one. This sample has 100,000 or so clones; around 86% occur once, and the top ten carry more than 0.25%. Sequences were derived from CD4+ or CD8+ T cells sorted from blood, sampled in a trial of the OX40 agonist ivuxolimab. All receptors derive from an adult with an advanced solid tumor such as melanoma, head and neck, liver or kidney cancer.

The rearrangement uses TRBV7-2 and TRBJ2-5; 8 bases agree with TRBD2. Germline lookup yields CDR1 SGHTA and CDR2 FQGNSA. The CDR3 is 14 amino acids. V gave up 3 bases and J gave up 1 base; unmatched junction bases: 1. CDR3 DNA: TGTGCCAGCAGCTTGGCGGGGGGCCAAGAGACCCAGTACTTC. Translating gives CASSLAGGQETQYF.

J is TRBJ2-1 and V is TRBV2, with 9 bases that match TRBD1. The V gene end was trimmed by 6 bases and the J gene end by 9 bases; junction bases not matched to a gene: 12. Germline lookup yields CDR1 SNHLY and CDR2 FYNNEI. This CDR3 has 15 amino acids. CDR3 sequence reads: CASSRLTGGTGEQFF. CDR3 DNA sequence: TGTGCCAGCAGCCGACTGACAGGGGGTACGGGTGAGCAGTTCTTC. Looking up the rest from reference TRBV2 and TRBJ2-1 gives the full variable domain: EPEVTQTPSHQVTQMGQEVILRCVPISNHLYFYWYRQILGQKVEFLVSFYNNEISEKSEIFDDQFSVERPDGSNFTLKIRSTKLEDSAMYFCASSRLTGGTGEQFFGPGTRLTVL.

The CDR3 region is CASSFGGPNYGYTF. The CDR3 DNA reads TGTGCCAGCAGCTTCGGCGGACCTAACTATGGCTACACCTTC. The V call is TRBV5-4, the J call TRBJ1-2; no reliable D call. The germline V and J ends were trimmed by 2 bases and 0 bases, with 8 bases remaining between them. This CDR3 is 14 amino acids long. The germline gives CDR1 SGHNT, CDR2 YYREEE (reference sequence).

The chain is built from TRBV5-8 and TRBJ2-3; maybe TRBD2 (5 bases). Trimming stripped 3 bases from V and 2 bases from J, with 10 bases between. The CDR3 runs 14 residues. Germline CDR1 is SGHTS and CDR2 is YDEGEE. The CDR3 is CASSWGVITDTQYF. CDR3 sequence (DNA): TGTGCCAGCAGCTGGGGAGTCATCACAGATACGCAGTATTTT.

The V gene is TRBV5-1, the J gene TRBJ2-2; 10 nucleotides match TRBD1. The trim removed 0 bases at V and 4 bases at J, leaving 9 bases unmatched. The CDR3 runs to 18 residues. CDR1 and CDR2 (germline): SGHRS, YFSETQ. For the CDR3, the DNA is TGCGCCAGCAGCTTGGGACAGGGGGCCGCCCCGGGCACCGGGGAGCTGTTTTTT. Translated, it gives CASSLGQGAAPGTGELFF.

The chain recombines TRBV19 with TRBJ1-2, with D perhaps TRBD1 (6 bases). Germline V gene data show CDR1 as LNHDA and CDR2 as SQIVND (reference sequence). Trimming shortened V by 7 bases and J by 7 bases, and 16 bases separated the two germline ends. The CDR3 covers 13 residues. The CDR3 DNA reads as TGTGCCAGTATAGGGGGGCAGGTTGCTGGCTACACCTTC. It translates to CASIGGQVAGYTF.

J is TRBJ1-4 and V is TRBV2, with D possibly TRBD1 on 5 matching bases. The V end lost 6 bases, the J end lost 11 bases, and 19 bases lay between the germline ends. There are 14 residues in the CDR3. Germline CDR1 reads SNHLY; CDR2 reads FYNNEI. This CDR3 is CASRENPGRGKLFF. The CDR3 nucleotides are TGTGCCAGCAGAGAAAACCCGGGACGCGGGAAACTGTTTTTT.

The CDR3 DNA follows: TGTGCCAGCAGCTTAAACTTCGGAGCGGGGGGGGGCACAGATACGCAGTATTTT. Protein product: CASSLNFGAGGGTDTQYF. The chain joins TRBV7-9 to TRBJ2-3, with TRBD2 matching 10 bases. This CDR3 is 18 amino acids long. Germline CDR1 is SEHNR and CDR2 is FQNEAQ (reference sequence). With V trimmed by 2 bases and J by 1 base, 9 bases remained unmatched. Full variable domain (remainder filled in from reference TRBV7-9 and TRBJ2-3): DTGVSQNPRHKITKRGQNVTFRCDPISEHNRLYWYRQTLGQGPEFLTYFQNEAQLEKSRLLSDRFSAERPKGSFSTLEIQRTEQGDSAMYLCASSLNFGAGGGTDTQYFGPGTRLTVL.

This rearrangement joins TRBV5-6 to TRBJ1-6; D may be TRBD1 (6 bases). Germline V gives CDR1 SGHDT, CDR2 YYEEEE. The CDR3 runs to 17 residues. The V end was cut by 5 bases, the J end by 7 bases, with 22 bases between. The CDR3 DNA reads TGTGCCAGCAGTCCCAACGGGGGGCTCGTGAAAAATTCACCCCTCCACTTT. It specifies CASSPNGGLVKNSPLHF.

The J gene is TRBJ1-2, the V gene TRBV6-1; 11 bases align to TRBD1. The CDR3 spans 15 residues. Germline V gives CDR1 MNHNS, CDR2 SASEGT. V lost 4 bases, J lost 7 bases, and 8 bases stayed unmatched. The CDR3 reads CASSGTDRGHLGYTF. CDR3 DNA sequence: TGTGCCAGCAGTGGGACGGACAGGGGGCATCTTGGCTACACCTTC.

The chain links TRBV28 to TRBJ2-4; D uncertain. Trimming pared 2 bases from V and 4 bases from J, leaving 6 bases between. Germline V gene lookup returns CDR1 MDHEN and CDR2 SYDVKM. The CDR3 is made up of 13 amino acids. CDR3 sequence (DNA): TGTGCCAGCAGTTTAGGTCAGAAAAACATTCAGTACTTC. Encoded protein: CASSLGQKNIQYF.

This clone was counted a few times. The gene calls are TRBV5-1 and TRBJ1-2; D ambiguous. This CDR3 region has 15 residues. CDR1 and CDR2 from the germline V gene are SGHRS and YFSETQ. V was clipped by 0 bases and J by 0 bases, with 9 bases between them. The CDR3 bases are TGCGCCAGCAGCTTGGATGCAGGCACTAACTATGGCTACACCTTC. This encodes CASSLDAGTNYGYTF. The full variable domain, in which reference TRBV5-1 and TRBJ1-2 provide the parts outside the CDR3, is KAGVTQTPRYLIKTRGQQVTLSCSPISGHRSVSWYQQTPGQGLQFLFEYFSETQRNKGNFPGRFSGRQFSNSRSEMNVSTLELGDSALYLCASSLDAGTNYGYTFGSGTRLTVV.

This clone has a single count. The rearrangement joins TRBV5-1 to TRBJ1-4; TRBD1 might be the D (6 bases). Per the germline V gene, CDR1 is SGHRS and CDR2 is YFSETQ. This CDR3 comprises 18 residues. Trimming took 0 bases from V and 9 from J, leaving 24 bases between them. CDR3 nucleotide sequence: TGCGCCAGCAGCTTGGTACCGGGACAACCGTTGTCAATGAAAAAACTGTTTTTT. Amino acids: CASSLVPGQPLSMKKLFF. The variable domain in full, completed from reference TRBV5-1 and TRBJ1-4, reads KAGVTQTPRYLIKTRGQQVTLSCSPISGHRSVSWYQQTPGQGLQFLFEYFSETQRNKGNFPGRFSGRQFSNSRSEMNVSTLELGDSALYLCASSLVPGQPLSMKKLFFGSGTQLSVL.

The chain recombines TRBV5-1 with TRBJ2-1, with 13 bases that match TRBD2. Germline CDR1 is SGHRS and CDR2 is YFSETQ. The CDR3 length is 19 residues. Losses at the gene ends were 7 bases for V and 0 bases for J; bases not matched to a gene: 13. The CDR3 sequence is CASPPTRTSGGSSYNEQFF. CDR3 DNA sequence: TGCGCCAGCCCCCCCACCCGGACTAGCGGGGGCAGCTCCTACAATGAGCAGTTCTTC.

The CDR3 nucleotides read TGTGCCAGCAGCCAAGACAGGGGTCGTGGGGCAGGCCCTGGCTACACCTTC. The encoded protein is CASSQDRGRGAGPGYTF. The chain recombines TRBV4-2 with TRBJ1-2, with a tentative D call TRBD1 (6 bases). The CDR3 is 17 residues long. The V gene lost 0 bases and the J gene lost 7 bases, with 21 bases spanning the gap. Looked up from germline, CDR1 is LGHNA and CDR2 is YNFKEQ.

The J gene is TRBJ2-7, the V gene TRBV11-1; D might be TRBD1 (5 bases). With 4 bases removed from V and 0 bases from J, the gap between germline ends came to 13 bases. This CDR3 comprises 15 residues. Germline CDR1 and CDR2: SGHAT and FQDESV (reference sequence). Here the CDR3 DNA reads TGTGCCAGCAGCTCAGATGGGGCCCGCTCCTACGAGCAGTACTTC. It translates to CASSSDGARSYEQYF.

V usage is TRBV5-1 and J usage is TRBJ2-6, with D perhaps assigned TRBD1 or TRBD2 (5 bases each). Germline V lookup: CDR1 SGHRS, CDR2 YFSETQ. Trimming took 4 bases from V and 4 from J, leaving 12 bases between them. This CDR3 comprises 15 residues. CDR3 in amino acids: CASSIRDVGANVLTF. In DNA, the CDR3 is TGCGCCAGCAGCATCAGGGACGTCGGGGCCAACGTCCTGACTTTC.

The chain recombines TRBV4-1 with TRBJ1-5; no clear D. The CDR3 spans 15 residues. Trimming took off 0 bases at V and 2 bases at J, with 8 bases between the two ends. Germline V CDR1 and CDR2: MGHRA, YSYEKL. CDR3 DNA sequence: TGCGCCAGCAGCCAAGACAGGCCTGGCAATCAGCCCCAGCATTTT. The encoded protein is CASSQDRPGNQPQHF.